Listed below are T cell receptor beta chains from one sample, sequenced in a study of T cells in Graves' hyperthyroidism and ophthalmopathy. TCRdb independently ran MiXCR on the multiplex PCR reads; one entry per CDR3 protein. The sample includes hundreds of thousands of distinct CDR3 sequences, just under 25% of them seen just once. Sequencing was carried out using blood. The source of these receptors is a man over 45 with Graves' hyperthyroidism. Each CDR3 is given with its conserved first and last residue. The D gene is left open where the match is weak. The size entry is marked missing in some rows and otherwise reads once, few, many or a size class.

>.|TRBJ2-7|TRBV7-9|.
TGTGCCAGCAGCTTAGCGGACTACGAGCAGTACTTC
CASSLADYEQYF
>.|TRBJ1-1|TRBV12-3/TRBV12-4|.
TGTGCCAGCAGCTCGGACCTTAACACTGAAGCTTTCTTT
CASSSDLNTEAFF
>.|TRBJ1-2|TRBV20-1|.
TGCAGTGCTACCTGGGGGCAGTACTATGGCTACACCTTC
CSATWGQYYGYTF
>.|TRBJ2-5|TRBV3-1|.
TGTGCCAGCAGCCAAGAGTTGGGCGTCCTCCAAGAGACCCAGTACTTC
CASSQELGVLQETQYF
>.|TRBJ1-1|TRBV6-1|many
TGTGCCAGCACCCCACAAGTAAACACTGAAGCTTTCTTT
CASTPQVNTEAFF
>.|TRBJ2-3|TRBV7-9|.
TGTGCCAGCAGCCCCGTAGGGAAGTCAGATACGCAGTATTTT
CASSPVGKSDTQYF
>.|TRBJ2-5|TRBV7-2|many
TGTGCCAGCAGCGGGCCGGGATCTGCCCAAGAGACCCAGTACTTC
CASSGPGSAQETQYF
>TRBD2|TRBJ2-2|TRBV7-8|.
TGTGCCAGCATCCCCGCGGGGGAGAGAACCGGGGAGCTGTTTTTT
CASIPAGERTGELFF
>.|TRBJ2-2|TRBV30|.
TGTGCCTGGAGCACCTTCTACCCCGGGGAGCTGTTTTTT
CAWSTFYPGELFF
>TRBD2|TRBJ2-2|TRBV11-2|few
TGTGCCAGCAGCTTACCGCCGGGACTAGCGGGAGTACGGACCGGGGAGCTGTTTTTT
CASSLPPGLAGVRTGELFF
>TRBD2|TRBJ2-1|TRBV5-5|.
TGTGCCAGCAGCTTGTTAGCGGGAGGGGATGAGCAGTTCTTC
CASSLLAGGDEQFF
>.|TRBJ1-1|TRBV28|many
TGTGCCAGCAGTCTTCTTGCGACCCAAGGTGAAGCTTTCTTT
CASSLLATQGEAFF
>.|TRBJ2-1|TRBV5-1|few
TGCGCCAGCAGCTTGGCCCCGGGACCGTACAATGAGCAGTTCTTC
CASSLAPGPYNEQFF
>TRBD2|TRBJ2-7|TRBV20-1|few
TGCAGTGCTAGAGCTGCGGGAGGGTACGAGCAGCACTTC
CSARAAGGYEQHF
>.|TRBJ2-3|TRBV7-9|.
TGTGCCAGCAGCTTAGAGGCATATACGCAGTATTTT
CASSLEAYTQYF
>.|TRBJ2-7|TRBV12-3/TRBV12-4|few
TGTGCCAGCAGCAACGGGCCATCCTACGAGCAGTACTTC
CASSNGPSYEQYF
>.|TRBJ1-2|TRBV2|.
TGTGCCAGCAGTGAAAGAGCAGAAGGCTACACCTTC
CASSERAEGYTF
>.|TRBJ1-1|TRBV11-1|.
TGTGCCAGCAGCCCCGCGGAGGGGGGAGAAGCTTTCTTT
CASSPAEGGEAFF
>TRBD1|TRBJ1-1|TRBV27|many
TGTGCCAGCAGTGAAACAGGGGGCACTGAAGCTTTCTTT
CASSETGGTEAFF
>TRBD2|TRBJ2-2|TRBV24-1|few
TGTGCCACCAGTGATCTTGCGGGAGAGAGCACCGGGGAGCTGTTTTTT
CATSDLAGESTGELFF
>.|TRBJ1-1|TRBV20-1|.
TGCAGTGCCCCATGGAACACTGAAGCTTTCTTT
CSAPWNTEAFF
>TRBD1|TRBJ1-1|TRBV13|few
TGTGCCAGCAGCGCCACGGGACAGGGTAAGACTGAAGCTTTCTTT
CASSATGQGKTEAFF
>TRBD1|TRBJ2-3|TRBV24-1|few
TGTGCCACCAGTGATCCGGGACAGGGAGAATATACGCAGTATTTT
CATSDPGQGEYTQYF
>.|TRBJ1-4|TRBV24-1|.
TGTGCCACCAGTGATTTTTTAGGGCACCGTGCAACTAATGAAAAACTGTTTTTT
CATSDFLGHRATNEKLFF
>TRBD2|TRBJ2-1|TRBV27|.
TGTGCCAGCAGTTCCGGGACTAGCGGGAGTAATGGGCAGTTCTTC
CASSSGTSGSNGQFF
>.|TRBJ2-2|TRBV7-3|few
TGTGCCAGCAGCTTAGGCCCGGGGGACACCGGGGAGCTGTTTTTT
CASSLGPGDTGELFF
>TRBD2|TRBJ2-1|TRBV5-1|many
TGCGCCAGCAGCTCGGGAGGGACTAGCGGGACGGATGAGCAGTTCTTC
CASSSGGTSGTDEQFF
>TRBD2|TRBJ2-1|TRBV20-1|many
TGCAGTGCTCCCACTACTAGCGGGAGCTACAATGAGCAGTTCTTC
CSAPTTSGSYNEQFF
>.|TRBJ2-7|TRBV7-3|.
TGTGCCAGCAGCCCCGGACAGTTTGGTTACGAGCAGTACTTC
CASSPGQFGYEQYF
>TRBD2|TRBJ2-1|TRBV11-3|few
TGTGCCAGCACCGGGGGGACTAGCGGGAGGGCAAGGGAGCAGTTCTTC
CASTGGTSGRAREQFF
>.|TRBJ1-2|TRBV20-1|.
TGCAGTGCTTCTACAGGGTCGGGTGGCTACACCTTC
CSASTGSGGYTF
>TRBD1|TRBJ2-2|TRBV2|few
TGTGCCAGCATGGACAGGGGGTTTTCCGGGGAGCTGTTTTTT
CASMDRGFSGELFF
>.|TRBJ2-7|TRBV28|.
TGTGCCAGCAGGGACAGCGGGATAGCCTACGAGCAGTACTTC
CASRDSGIAYEQYF
>.|TRBJ2-7|TRBV7-9|many
TGTGCCAGCAGCTTAGCGCTAGGGGCTCGCTCGGCCGAGCAGTACTTC
CASSLALGARSAEQYF
>.|TRBJ1-1|TRBV3-1|.
TGTGGGAGCAGCCGTGGCCAGGGTACGGTTTTCTTT
CGSSRGQGTVFF
>.|TRBJ2-3|TRBV5-5|.
TGTGCCAGCAGCATCGCTGGGATTTTCACAGATACGCAGTATTTT
CASSIAGIFTDTQYF
>.|TRBJ1-5|TRBV6-1|few
TGTGCCAGCAGGGTTGGTTGGGATCAGCCCCAGCATTTT
CASRVGWDQPQHF